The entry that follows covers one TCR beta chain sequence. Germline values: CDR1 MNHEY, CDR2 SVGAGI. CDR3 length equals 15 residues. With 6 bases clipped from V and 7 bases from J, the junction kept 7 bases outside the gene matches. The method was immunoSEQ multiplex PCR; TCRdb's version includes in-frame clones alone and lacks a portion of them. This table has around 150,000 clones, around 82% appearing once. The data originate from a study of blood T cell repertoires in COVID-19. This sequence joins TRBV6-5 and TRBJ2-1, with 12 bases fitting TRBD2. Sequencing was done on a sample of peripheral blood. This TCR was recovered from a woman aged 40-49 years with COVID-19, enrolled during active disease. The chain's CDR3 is CASSLGLAGLNEQFF. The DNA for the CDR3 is TGTGCCAGCAGCCTCGGACTAGCGGGGTTAAATGAGCAGTTCTTC.